Listed here are 8 T cell receptor beta chains from one sample, sequenced in a study of cytomegalovirus exposure and HLA in healthy donors (dated by TCRdb to 2016 to 2017). The protocol used for the library was the immunoSEQ multiplex PCR assay. For the multiplex PCR, a mixture combining 60 forward primers for TCR Vbeta segments and 13 reverse primers for TCR Jbeta segments was used. TCRdb took this table from immuneACCESS and kept in-frame rearrangements with V and J called. Such tables lack part of the clones; where checked against another copy, unresolved V genes explain under half of the gap, and the rest is unexplained. Within this sample are approximately 190,000 clones, with more than 65% of them counted one time only. Of the sample, roughly 3.1% falls within the top ten clones. Material for sequencing was PBMCs. Every receptor here comes from a man in his forties in good health and CMV-seropositive.

V is TRBV5-4 and J is TRBJ2-3, with D tentatively TRBD1 (5 bases). The germline CDR1 and CDR2 sequences are SGHNT and YYREEE (reference sequence). V was pared by 3 bases and J by 3 bases, with 8 bases between. The CDR3 is 13 amino acids. The CDR3 sequence: CASSSRGTDTQYF. In DNA, the CDR3 is TGTGCCAGCAGCTCAAGGGGAACAGATACGCAGTATTTT.

J is TRBJ2-2 and V is TRBV15; the D gene is possibly TRBD2 (6 bases). The V gene lost 1 base and the J gene lost 3 bases, with 9 bases spanning the gap. This CDR3 is 15 amino acids long. Germline lookup yields CDR1 LNHNV and CDR2 YYDKDF (reference sequence). CDR3 DNA: TGTGCCACCAGCAGAGCGGGGGAGCACACCGGGGAGCTGTTTTTT. The encoded protein is CATSRAGEHTGELFF.

V usage is TRBV19 and J usage is TRBJ2-3; TRBD2 matches at 7 bases. V shed 5 bases and J 1 base; nucleotides not matched to a gene: 12. This CDR3 spans 17 amino acids. Germline CDR1 reads LNHDA; CDR2 reads SQIVND (reference sequence). CDR3 nucleotide sequence: TGTGCCAGTAGTGCCCGTCGTAACCTAGCGGGCACAGATACGCAGTATTTT. Protein sequence: CASSARRNLAGTDTQYF.

V is TRBV7-7 and J is TRBJ2-1; a possible D gene is TRBD2 (7 bases). CDR1 SSHAT and CDR2 FNYEAQ come from the germline V gene (reference sequence). The CDR3 extends over 16 amino acids. V lost 5 bases to trimming and J lost 4 bases, with 18 bases between them. CDR3 in DNA: TGTGCCAGCAGCCCCGGGGGGCTAGCGGAGTACAATGAGCAGTTCTTC. Its translation: CASSPGGLAEYNEQFF.

V is TRBV19 and J is TRBJ1-2; TRBD1 agrees at 10 bases. Germline CDR1 and CDR2: LNHDA and SQIVND (reference sequence). The V segment lost 5 bases and the J segment 4 bases; nucleotides outside the gene matches: 4. The CDR3 consists of 14 residues. The CDR3 region is CASSGGQGLYGYTF. The CDR3 region has the DNA TGTGCCAGTAGTGGGGGACAGGGGCTCTATGGCTACACCTTC.

V usage is TRBV6-5 and J usage is TRBJ2-7; 12 bases map to TRBD2. Germline CDR1 reads MNHEY; CDR2 reads SVGAGI. The V and J ends lost 4 bases and 7 bases, in that order; junction bases with no gene match: 5. The CDR3 sequence is 14 residues long. In DNA, the CDR3 is TGTGCCAGCAGTTCCCTAGCGGGGGGGCTTGAGCAGTACTTC. Translating gives CASSSLAGGLEQYF.

In nucleotides, the CDR3 is TGTGCCAGCAGCTTGTCTAACTCCTACGAGCAGTACTTC. This sequence encodes CASSLSNSYEQYF. The chain uses TRBV7-2 and TRBJ2-7; D gene ambiguous. Trimming took off 3 bases at V and 0 bases at J, with 6 bases between the two ends. This CDR3 is 13 amino acids long. Per germline, CDR1 SGHTA and CDR2 FQGNSA. The whole variable domain, filled in from reference TRBV7-2 and TRBJ2-7, reads GAGVSQSPSNKVTEKGKDVELRCDPISGHTALYWYRQSLGQGLEFLIYFQGNSAPDKSGLPSDRFSAERTGGSVSTLTIQRTQQEDSAVYLCASSLSNSYEQYFGPGTRLTVT.

V is TRBV10-3 and J is TRBJ2-7; the match to TRBD2 covers 11 bases. CDR3 size: 14 residues. CDR1 ENHRY and CDR2 SYGVKD come from the germline V gene. After removal of 7 bases from V and 2 bases from J, the junction contained 4 bases not matched to a gene. As DNA, the CDR3 is TGTGCCATCAAAAAGGGACTAGCGGCCTACGAGCAGTACTTC. It translates to CAIKKGLAAYEQYF.